Described below is a single TCR beta chain sequence and its context. Sequenced by immunoSEQ multiplex PCR; TCRdb stores in-frame clones only, minus some. The data contain 60,000 or so clones, 80% to 90% of them seen just once; the ten biggest clones take up approximately 12%. Germline-derived CDR1 and CDR2 are MDHEN and SYDVKM. Losses at the gene ends were 5 bases for V and 7 bases for J; bases not matched to a gene: 10. This CDR3 has 15 amino acids. These data come from a study of OX40 agonist ivuxolimab in advanced cancers. The receptor comes from an adult with an advanced solid tumor such as melanoma, head and neck, liver or kidney cancer. This sample comprised CD4+ or CD8+ T cells sorted from blood, obtained in a trial of the OX40 agonist ivuxolimab. This chain uses TRBV28 with TRBJ2-1, with TRBD2 identical over 8 bases. The DNA of the CDR3 is TGTGCCAGCAGTCTCAAAGCGGGAGTGGATAATGAGCAGTTCTTC. Translated, it gives CASSLKAGVDNEQFF.